Below, 29 T cell receptor beta chains from the same sample are listed, as sequenced in a study of blood T cell repertoires in COVID-19. Method: immunoSEQ multiplex PCR; TCRdb's copy keeps in-frame clones and lacks some. The sample records tens of thousands of clones, roughly 85% being singletons. Material: peripheral blood. All receptors come from a human donor in a cohort sampled during active COVID-19.

The chain carries TRBV3-1 (or the pseudogene TRBV3-2) and TRBJ1-4; the D gene is possibly TRBD1 (5 bases). CDR1 and CDR2 from the germline V gene are LGHDT and YNNKEL (reference sequence). Between the trimmed V and J ends, which lost 1 base and 5 bases, there was a span of 8 bases. This CDR3 is built from 14 residues. This CDR3 is CASSQVPGNEKLFF. In nucleotides, the CDR3 is TGTGCCAGCAGCCAAGTTCCAGGGAATGAAAAACTGTTTTTT.

The rearrangement uses TRBV2 and TRBJ2-5; D remains unclear. This CDR3 spans 11 amino acids. Germline V gene data show CDR1 as SNHLY and CDR2 as FYNNEI. The V gene lost 6 bases and the J gene lost 0 bases, with 2 bases spanning the gap. This chain's CDR3 is CASSNQETQYF. The CDR3 DNA reads as TGTGCCAGCAGCAACCAAGAGACCCAGTACTTC.

J is TRBJ2-1 and V is TRBV2; D possibly corresponds to TRBD2 (6 bases). This CDR3 region has 16 residues. V was clipped by 1 base and J by 8 bases, with 18 bases between them. CDR1 and CDR2 (germline): SNHLY, FYNNEI. CDR3 loop: CASSEGTSLLVHEQFF. Here the CDR3 DNA reads TGTGCCAGCAGTGAAGGAACTAGCCTACTAGTACATGAGCAGTTCTTC.

The chain recombines TRBV19 with TRBJ2-1, with 10 nucleotides matching TRBD1. With 5 bases clipped from V and 8 bases from J, the junction kept 12 bases outside the gene matches. The CDR3 runs 16 residues. CDR1 and CDR2 from the germline V gene are LNHDA and SQIVND (reference sequence). For the CDR3, the DNA is TGTGCCAGTAGTCACTTTTGGACAGGGGGTGTGCATGAGCAGTTCTTC. Translation: CASSHFWTGGVHEQFF.

The J gene is TRBJ1-5, the V gene TRBV2; 8 positions match TRBD1. Germline V CDR1 and CDR2: SNHLY, FYNNEI. With 4 bases clipped from V and 5 bases from J, the junction kept 7 bases outside the gene matches. CDR3 size: 15 residues. In nucleotides, the CDR3 is TGTGCCAGCAGTGCGCAGGACAGGGAGTATCAGCCCCAGCATTTT. Its translation: CASSAQDREYQPQHF.

The chain couples TRBV3-1 (or the pseudogene TRBV3-2) to TRBJ1-1; weak D call: TRBD1 (6 bases). V lost 5 bases to trimming and J lost 5 bases, with 18 bases between them. This CDR3 comprises 15 residues. Germline V lookup: CDR1 LGHDT, CDR2 YNNKEL (reference sequence). The chain's CDR3 is CASSSGHRVGTEAFF. The DNA of the CDR3 is TGTGCCAGCAGCTCGGGACATCGGGTTGGGACTGAAGCTTTCTTT.

J is TRBJ2-5 and V is TRBV11-3; 11 bases agree with TRBD1. Per germline, CDR1 SGHNT and CDR2 YENEEA. This CDR3 has 16 residues. The V and J ends lost 3 bases and 2 bases, in that order; junction bases with no gene match: 5. In DNA form, the CDR3 reads TGTGCCAGCAGCTTGTCCGGGACAGGGGGTCAAGAGACCCAGTACTTC. Residues: CASSLSGTGGQETQYF.

The chain recombines TRBV11-2 with TRBJ2-2, with 11 bases lining up with TRBD1. The J segment lost 6 bases and the V segment lost 5 bases, leaving 11 bases of the junction unmatched. The CDR3 runs 17 residues. CDR1 is SGHAT and CDR2 is FQNNGV in the germline V gene. The CDR3 sequence is CASSPDNGQGASGELFF. The CDR3 DNA reads TGTGCCAGCAGCCCCGACAACGGACAGGGGGCGTCCGGGGAGCTGTTTTTT.

V and J are TRBV9 and TRBJ1-1, with D possibly being TRBD1 (6 bases). The CDR3 spans 14 residues. V was trimmed by 3 bases and J by 3 bases, leaving 12 bases between them. Germline CDR1 is SGDLS and CDR2 is YYNGEE. The CDR3 loop reads CASSGGQFYTEAFF. CDR3 nucleotide sequence: TGTGCCAGCAGCGGAGGACAGTTTTACACTGAAGCTTTCTTT. The full variable domain, its missing parts supplied by reference TRBV9 and TRBJ1-1, is DSGVTQTPKHLITATGQRVTLRCSPRSGDLSVYWYQQSLDQGLQFLIQYYNGEERAKGNILERFSAQQFPDLHSELNLSSLELGDSALYFCASSGGQFYTEAFFGQGTRLTVV.

This sequence joins TRBV11-2 and TRBJ1-1, with D unclear. Germline CDR1 and CDR2: SGHAT and FQNNGV. Trimming pared 5 bases from V and 7 bases from J, leaving 20 bases between. CDR3 length equals 15 residues. The CDR3 nucleotides are TGTGCCAGCAGCCCCCCTCTCGGCGGAACCCTTGAAGCTTTCTTT. It is translated as CASSPPLGGTLEAFF.

The chain links TRBV25-1 to TRBJ2-2, with D perhaps TRBD1 (6 bases). Germline V gives CDR1 MGHDK, CDR2 SYGVNS. The CDR3 loop spans 15 amino acids. V was cut by 8 bases and J by 4 bases, with 17 bases left in between. The DNA of the CDR3 is TGTGCCAGCGGAGAAGCCGGGACATTCACCGGGGAGCTGTTTTTT. As protein: CASGEAGTFTGELFF.

This chain links TRBV7-9 with TRBJ1-2; D call uncertain. V was shortened by 5 bases and J by 6 bases, with 10 bases between the two germline ends. The CDR3 length is 12 residues. Germline CDR1 and CDR2: SEHNR and FQNEAQ (reference sequence). The CDR3: CASSPGLNGYTF. DNA for the CDR3: TGTGCCAGCAGCCCCGGACTGAATGGCTACACCTTC.

The V and J genes are TRBV19 and TRBJ2-3; 8 bases are a match to TRBD1. The CDR3 spans 16 residues. CDR1 and CDR2 (germline): LNHDA, SQIVND (reference sequence). With V trimmed by 6 bases and J by 0 bases, 8 bases remained unmatched. The CDR3 bases are TGTGCCAGTAGCCAGGGGGCGCGTGCTAGCACAGATACGCAGTATTTT. Protein product: CASSQGARASTDTQYF.

This rearrangement joins TRBV13 to TRBJ2-5, with 12 bases lining up with TRBD2. The CDR3 totals 16 residues. Per the germline V gene, CDR1 is PRHDT and CDR2 is FYEKMQ (reference sequence). The V and J ends lost 5 bases and 1 base, in that order; junction bases with no gene match: 5. The CDR3 protein is CASSLRLAGAQETQYF. The CDR3 bases are TGTGCCAGCAGCCTACGACTAGCGGGGGCCCAAGAGACCCAGTACTTC.

The chain has TRBV29-1 and TRBJ1-2; 7 bases fit TRBD1. Germline CDR1 is SQVTM and CDR2 is ANQGSEA. CDR3 length equals 12 residues. V trimming: 7 bases; J trimming: 5 bases; junction bases outside the gene matches: 7. CDR3: CSGGGQTYGYTF. For the CDR3, the DNA is TGCAGCGGTGGGGGACAGACTTATGGCTACACCTTC.

In its sample, this clone was seen a few times. This chain uses TRBV29-1 with TRBJ2-5; D is possibly TRBD2 (6 bases). CDR1 and CDR2 (germline): SQVTM, ANQGSEA. The CDR3 is 13 residues long. V was cut by 4 bases and J by 4 bases, with 13 bases left in between. In nucleotides, the CDR3 is TGCAGCGTTGGGAGGGCCTTTGGAGAGACCCAGTACTTC. Encoded protein: CSVGRAFGETQYF. The entire variable domain, with the rest obtained from reference TRBV29-1 and TRBJ2-5, is as follows: SAVISQKPSRDICQRGTSLTIQCQVDSQVTMMFWYRQQPGQSLTLIATANQGSEATYESGFVIDKFPISRPNLTFSTLTVSNMSPEDSSIYLCSVGRAFGETQYFGPGTRLLVL.

The rearrangement links TRBV3-1 (or the pseudogene TRBV3-2) to TRBJ2-7; D gene uncertain. V was trimmed by 4 bases and J by 1 base, leaving 23 bases between them. CDR3 length: 18 residues. Germline CDR1 LGHDT, CDR2 YNNKEL (reference sequence). The CDR3: CASSPSASSRSRSYEQYF. The CDR3 bases are TGTGCCAGCAGCCCCTCAGCATCCTCTCGTAGCCGATCCTACGAGCAGTACTTC.

The gene calls are TRBV27 and TRBJ2-3, with 8 positions matching TRBD2. Unmatched junction bases numbered 4, after V lost 2 bases and J lost 0 bases. CDR1 and CDR2 (germline): MNHEY, SMNVEV (reference sequence). This CDR3 region has 16 residues. The CDR3 bases are TGTGCCAGCAGTTTACGAATAGCGGGGAGCACAGATACGCAGTATTTT. It specifies CASSLRIAGSTDTQYF.

The J gene is TRBJ2-3, the V gene TRBV25-1, with a possible D match to TRBD2 (5 bases). Trimming cost V 3 bases and J 5 bases, with 21 bases left between them. Germline CDR1 is MGHDK and CDR2 is SYGVNS. The CDR3 has 17 residues. The chain's CDR3 is CASSESRLQTGGDTQYF. The CDR3 DNA reads as TGTGCCAGCAGTGAGTCCCGACTACAGACCGGTGGAGATACGCAGTATTTT.

This sequence joins TRBV21-1 and TRBJ1-2; the table's D call of TRBD1 was not tested on the DNA. TRBV21-1 is reported as a pseudogene. This CDR3 spans 20 amino acids. DNA for the CDR3: TGTGCCAGCAGCCAATCCCCCCAAGCGGACCGCGGACAGGGAGGCTATGGCTACACCTTC. Amino acid sequence: CASSQSPQADRGQGGYGYTF.

V is TRBV29-1 and J is TRBJ2-3, with 8 bases fitting TRBD1. V trimming: 7 bases; J trimming: 4 bases; junction bases outside the gene matches: 7. CDR1 SQVTM and CDR2 ANQGSEA come from the germline V gene. The CDR3 length is 13 residues. For the CDR3, the DNA is TGCAGCGGGGGGACAGGCGCCGCAGATACGCAGTATTTT. Its protein product is CSGGTGAADTQYF.

The chain uses TRBV15 and TRBJ1-3; 8 bases are a match to TRBD1. The trim removed 7 bases at V and 4 bases at J, leaving 3 bases unmatched. Germline CDR1 reads LNHNV; CDR2 reads YYDKDF (reference sequence). CDR3 size: 13 residues. CDR3 sequence: CATMGQEGNTIYF. The DNA for the CDR3 is TGTGCCACCATGGGACAGGAAGGAAACACCATATATTTT.

The chain has TRBV7-6 and TRBJ2-5; 7 positions agree with TRBD2. The CDR3 is 15 residues long. V lost 7 bases, J lost 2 bases, and 10 bases stayed unmatched. Germline lookup yields CDR1 SGHVS and CDR2 FNYEAQ. CDR3 coding DNA: TGTGCCAGCAAACCGATCCTAGCGGTACAAGAGACCCAGTACTTC. Translating gives CASKPILAVQETQYF.

Here the CDR3 reads CASSLGQGSTEAFF. CDR3 bases: TGTGCCAGCAGCTTAGGTCAGGGGAGCACTGAAGCTTTCTTT. J is TRBJ1-1 and V is TRBV11-2, with a weak D call TRBD1 (6 bases). The CDR3 sequence is 14 residues long. Germline V gene data show CDR1 as SGHAT and CDR2 as FQNNGV. Trimming stripped 1 base from V and 4 bases from J, with 10 bases between.

This rearrangement joins TRBV11-2 to TRBJ2-1; D may be TRBD1 (6 bases). Deletions cut 8 bases from V and 7 bases from J, with 12 bases between. Germline loops: CDR1 SGHAT, CDR2 FQNNGV. This CDR3 spans 12 amino acids. The CDR3 loop reads CASGNRANEQFF. In DNA form, the CDR3 reads TGTGCCAGCGGAAACAGGGCGAATGAGCAGTTCTTC.

V and J are TRBV7-2 and TRBJ1-2; 9 bases match TRBD1. V trimming: 5 bases; J trimming: 5 bases; junction bases outside the gene matches: 6. Per the germline V gene, CDR1 is SGHTA and CDR2 is FQGNSA. The CDR3 sequence is 14 residues long. The CDR3 region has the DNA TGTGCCAGCAGCACCGGACAGGGGCCTTATGGCTACACCTTC. This translates into CASSTGQGPYGYTF.

This clone has a single count. The J gene is TRBJ2-5, the V gene TRBV5-1; 7 nucleotides align to TRBD1. The CDR3 sequence is 15 residues long. Germline-derived CDR1 and CDR2 are SGHRS and YFSETQ. V lost 0 bases, J lost 4 bases, and 6 bases stayed unmatched. In nucleotides, the CDR3 is TGCGCCAGCAGCTTGGACCCAGGGGGATCAGAGACCCAGTACTTC. Protein: CASSLDPGGSETQYF. Filled out from reference TRBV5-1 and TRBJ2-5, the complete variable domain reads KAGVTQTPRYLIKTRGQQVTLSCSPISGHRSVSWYQQTPGQGLQFLFEYFSETQRNKGNFPGRFSGRQFSNSRSEMNVSTLELGDSALYLCASSLDPGGSETQYFGPGTRLLVL.

The rearrangement joins TRBV14 to TRBJ1-1, with D possibly TRBD1 on 5 matching bases. Germline V gene sequence: CDR1 SGHDN, CDR2 FVKESK. The CDR3 has 14 amino acids. The V gene lost 5 bases and the J gene lost 1 base, with 11 bases spanning the gap. The CDR3: CASSFGTPNTEAFF. CDR3 in DNA: TGTGCCAGCAGCTTCGGGACTCCGAACACTGAAGCTTTCTTT.

This clone was counted a single time. The chain uses TRBV6-2 or TRBV6-3 and TRBJ2-7; tentative D call: TRBD1 (6 bases). The V end was cut by 5 bases, the J end by 2 bases, with 10 bases between. This CDR3 is 13 amino acids long. The V gene's germline CDR1 is MNHEY and CDR2 SVGEGT. This CDR3 is CASSQQGPYEQYF. The CDR3 DNA follows: TGTGCCAGCAGTCAACAGGGACCCTACGAGCAGTACTTC.